There are a few counts of the clone carrying this TCR gamma chain. The antigen remains undetermined. Other nucleotide sequences from this sample produce the same CDR3. TCRdb reprocessed the PCR reads through CATT. Of over 7,500 gamma-chain clones listed, approximately 42% were seen once; the top ten hold about 2.5%. This entry comes from a study of human gamma delta and Vdelta1 T cells. Overall study results and limits: Acute myeloid leukemia was reportedly broadly targeted by polyclonal Delta One T cells.

V trimming: 0 bases; J trimming: 12 bases; junction bases outside the gene matches: 5. This CDR3 contains 11 residues. Germline CDR1 EGSNGY, CDR2 YDSYNSKV. This clonotype was sampled from a human donor in good health. This rearrangement joins TRGV2 to TRGJ1 or TRGJ2. The sample consisted of Vdelta1 gamma-delta T cells from blood grown in culture (DOT cells). CDR3 bases: TGTGCCACCTGGGACGGGCCTAGGAAACTCTTT. Translated, it gives CATWDGPRKLF.